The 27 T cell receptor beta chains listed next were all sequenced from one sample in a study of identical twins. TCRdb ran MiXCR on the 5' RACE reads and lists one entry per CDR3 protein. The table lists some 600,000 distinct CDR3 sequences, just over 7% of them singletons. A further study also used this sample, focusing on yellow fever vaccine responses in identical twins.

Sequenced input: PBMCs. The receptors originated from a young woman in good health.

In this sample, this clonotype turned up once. The CDR3 here is CASTPRLAGIMPETQYF. The CDR3 DNA sequence: TGTGCCAGCACCCCGAGACTAGCGGGAATTATGCCGGAGACCCAGTACTTC. This sequence joins TRBV3-1 and TRBJ2-5, with 11 positions matching TRBD2. Losses at the gene ends were 7 bases for V and 5 bases for J; bases not matched to a gene: 15. There are 17 residues in the CDR3. Germline-derived CDR1 and CDR2 are LGHDT and YNNKEL (reference sequence).

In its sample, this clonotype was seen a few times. CDR3 loop: CSVSSGEAGNTIYF. The CDR3 nucleotides are TGCAGCGTTTCCTCTGGGGAGGCTGGAAACACCATATATTTT. The chain recombines TRBV29-1 with TRBJ1-3, with unresolved D. V lost 5 bases to trimming and J lost 2 bases, with 13 bases between them. This CDR3 spans 14 amino acids. The germline gives CDR1 SQVTM, CDR2 ANQGSEA.

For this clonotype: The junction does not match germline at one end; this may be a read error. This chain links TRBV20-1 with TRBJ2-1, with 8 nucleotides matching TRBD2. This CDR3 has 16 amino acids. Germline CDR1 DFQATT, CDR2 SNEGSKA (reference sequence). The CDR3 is CSARVMTSVSYNEQLF. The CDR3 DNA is TGCAGTGCTAGAGTAATGACTAGCGTATCCTACAATGAGCAGTTGTTC.

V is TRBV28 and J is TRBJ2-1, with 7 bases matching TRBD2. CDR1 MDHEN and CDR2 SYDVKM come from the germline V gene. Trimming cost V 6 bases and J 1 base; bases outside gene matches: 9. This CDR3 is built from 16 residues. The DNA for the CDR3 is TGTGCCAGCAGCCACCCGAGCGGGGATTCCTACAATGAGCAGTTCTTC. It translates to CASSHPSGDSYNEQFF.

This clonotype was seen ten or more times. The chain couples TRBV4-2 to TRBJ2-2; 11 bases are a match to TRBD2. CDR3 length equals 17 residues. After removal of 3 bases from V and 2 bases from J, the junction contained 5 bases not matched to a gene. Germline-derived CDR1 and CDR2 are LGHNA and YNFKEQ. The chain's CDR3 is CASSQQTSGINTGELFF. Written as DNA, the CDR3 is TGTGCCAGCAGCCAGCAGACTAGCGGGATTAACACCGGGGAGCTGTTTTTT.

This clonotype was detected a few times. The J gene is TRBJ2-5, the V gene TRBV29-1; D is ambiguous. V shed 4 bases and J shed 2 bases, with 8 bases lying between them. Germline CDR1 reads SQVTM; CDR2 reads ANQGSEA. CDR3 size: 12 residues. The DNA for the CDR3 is TGCAGCGTTGCGCGCCCACAAGAGACCCAGTACTTC. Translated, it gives CSVARPQETQYF.

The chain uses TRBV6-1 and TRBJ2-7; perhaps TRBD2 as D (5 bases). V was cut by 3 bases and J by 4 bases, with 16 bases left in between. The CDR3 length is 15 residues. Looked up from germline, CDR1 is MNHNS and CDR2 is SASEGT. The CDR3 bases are TGTGCCAGCAGTGATACTACGGGGTTCGAATACGAGCAGTACGTC. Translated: CASSDTTGFEYEQYV.

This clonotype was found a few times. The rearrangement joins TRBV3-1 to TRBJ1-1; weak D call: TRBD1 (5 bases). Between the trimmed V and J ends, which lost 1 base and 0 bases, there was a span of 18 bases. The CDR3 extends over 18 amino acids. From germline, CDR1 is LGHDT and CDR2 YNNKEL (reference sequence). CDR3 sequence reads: CASSQAPGGWVMNTEAFF. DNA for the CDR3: TGTGCCAGCAGCCAAGCCCCCGGGGGGTGGGTCATGAACACTGAAGCTTTCTTT.

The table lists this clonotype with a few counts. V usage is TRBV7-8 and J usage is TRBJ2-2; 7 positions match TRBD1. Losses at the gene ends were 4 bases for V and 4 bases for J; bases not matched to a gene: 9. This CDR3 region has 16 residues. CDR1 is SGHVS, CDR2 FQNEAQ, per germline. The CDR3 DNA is TGTGCCAGCAGCTCCCGGTATGACAGGGCCACCGGGGAGCTGTTTTTT. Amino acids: CASSSRYDRATGELFF. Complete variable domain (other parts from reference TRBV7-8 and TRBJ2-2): GAGVSQSPRYKVAKRGQDVALRCDPISGHVSLFWYQQALGQGPEFLTYFQNEAQLDKSGLPSDRFFAERPEGSVSTLKIQRTQQEDSAVYLCASSSRYDRATGELFFGEGSRLTVL.

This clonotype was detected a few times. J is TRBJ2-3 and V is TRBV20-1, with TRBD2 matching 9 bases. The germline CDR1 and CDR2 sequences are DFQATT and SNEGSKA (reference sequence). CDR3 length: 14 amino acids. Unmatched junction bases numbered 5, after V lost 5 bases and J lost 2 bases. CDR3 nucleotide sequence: TGCAGTGCTCCGACTAGCGGACACACAGATACGCAGTATTTT. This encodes CSAPTSGHTDTQYF.

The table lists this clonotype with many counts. The CDR3 region is CASSTSGTSGETQYF. The CDR3 DNA sequence: TGTGCCAGCAGCACGTCCGGGACTAGCGGAGAGACCCAGTACTTC. The chain couples TRBV2 to TRBJ2-5, with TRBD2 identical over 11 bases. The CDR3 spans 15 residues. With V trimmed by 6 bases and J by 4 bases, 7 bases remained unmatched. Germline CDR1 is SNHLY and CDR2 is FYNNEI.

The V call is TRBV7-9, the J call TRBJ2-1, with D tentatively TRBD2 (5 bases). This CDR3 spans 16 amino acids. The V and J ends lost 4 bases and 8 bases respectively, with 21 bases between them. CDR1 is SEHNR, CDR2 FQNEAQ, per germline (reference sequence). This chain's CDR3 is CASSSTHYPPRDEQFF. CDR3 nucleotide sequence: TGTGCCAGCAGCTCCACTCACTATCCCCCGAGGGATGAGCAGTTCTTC.

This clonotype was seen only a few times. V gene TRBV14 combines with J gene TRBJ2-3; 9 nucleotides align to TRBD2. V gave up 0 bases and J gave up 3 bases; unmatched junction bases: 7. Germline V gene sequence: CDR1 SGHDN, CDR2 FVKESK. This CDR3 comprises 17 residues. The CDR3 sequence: CASSQDFSRGGTDTQYF. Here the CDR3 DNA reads TGTGCCAGCAGCCAAGATTTTTCGCGGGGGGGGACAGATACGCAGTATTTT. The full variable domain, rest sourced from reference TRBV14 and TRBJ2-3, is EAGVTQFPSHSVIEKGQTVTLRCDPISGHDNLYWYRRVMGKEIKFLLHFVKESKQDESGMPNNRFLAERTGGTYSTLKVQPAELEDSGVYFCASSQDFSRGGTDTQYFGPGTRLTVL.

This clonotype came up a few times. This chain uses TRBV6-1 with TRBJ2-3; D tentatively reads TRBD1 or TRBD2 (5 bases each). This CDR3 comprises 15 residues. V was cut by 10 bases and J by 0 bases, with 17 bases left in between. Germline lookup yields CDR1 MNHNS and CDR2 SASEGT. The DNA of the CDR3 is TGTGCCACCTTGAGAAGAGGGGTTAGCACAGATACGCAGTATTTT. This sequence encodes CATLRRGVSTDTQYF.

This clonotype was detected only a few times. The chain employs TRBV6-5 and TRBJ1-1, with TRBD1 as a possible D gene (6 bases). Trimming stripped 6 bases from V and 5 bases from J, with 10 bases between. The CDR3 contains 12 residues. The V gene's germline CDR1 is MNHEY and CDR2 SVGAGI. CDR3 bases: TGTGCCAGCAGACCTAGGGGGACTGAAGCTTTCTTT. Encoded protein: CASRPRGTEAFF.

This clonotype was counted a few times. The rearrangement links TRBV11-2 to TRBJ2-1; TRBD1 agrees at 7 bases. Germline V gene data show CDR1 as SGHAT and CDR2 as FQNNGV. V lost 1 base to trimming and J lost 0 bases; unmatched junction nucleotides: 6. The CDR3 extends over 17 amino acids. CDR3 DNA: TGTGCCAGCAGCTTAGCTAGGGGGCCCAGCTCCTACAATGAGCAGTTCTTC. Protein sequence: CASSLARGPSSYNEQFF. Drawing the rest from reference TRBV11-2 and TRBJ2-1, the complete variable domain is EAGVAQSPRYKIIEKRQSVAFWCNPISGHATLYWYQQILGQGPKLLIQFQNNGVVDDSQLPKDRFSAERLKGVDSTLKIQPAKLEDSAVYLCASSLARGPSSYNEQFFGPGTRLTVL.

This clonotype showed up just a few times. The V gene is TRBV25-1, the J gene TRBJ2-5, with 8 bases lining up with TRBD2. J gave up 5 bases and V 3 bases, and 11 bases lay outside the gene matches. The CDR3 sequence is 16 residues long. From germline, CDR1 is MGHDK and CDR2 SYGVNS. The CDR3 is CASSDRRGGMGETQYF. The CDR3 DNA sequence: TGTGCCAGCAGTGACCGCCGGGGGGGGATGGGCGAGACCCAGTACTTC.

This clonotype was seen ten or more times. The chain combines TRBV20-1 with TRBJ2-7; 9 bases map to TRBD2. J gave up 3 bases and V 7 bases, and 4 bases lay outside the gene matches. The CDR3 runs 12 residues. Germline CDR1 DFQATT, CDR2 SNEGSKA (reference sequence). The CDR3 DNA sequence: TGCAGTGGGACTAGCGATGACTACGAGCAGTACTTC. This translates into CSGTSDDYEQYF.

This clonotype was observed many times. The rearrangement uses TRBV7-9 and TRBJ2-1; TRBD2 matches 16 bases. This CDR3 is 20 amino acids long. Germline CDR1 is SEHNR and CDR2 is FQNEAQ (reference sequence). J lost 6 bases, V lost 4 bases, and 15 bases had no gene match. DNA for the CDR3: TGTGCCAGCAGCTCCCCCGGGACTAGCGGGAGGGGGTTTACGTCCAATGAGCAGTTCTTC. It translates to CASSSPGTSGRGFTSNEQFF.

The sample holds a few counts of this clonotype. CDR3 sequence (DNA): TGTGCCAGCACCTCCGGGGGGGAATACGAGCAGTACTTC. Protein product: CASTSGGEYEQYF. The chain carries TRBV28 and TRBJ2-7, with 8 bases matching TRBD2. The CDR3 is made up of 13 amino acids. Germline V gives CDR1 MDHEN, CDR2 SYDVKM. V lost 7 bases, J lost 4 bases, and 6 bases stayed unmatched.

The CDR3 is CSASRPSGRPKLAKNIQYF. In DNA, the CDR3 is TGCAGTGCTAGTAGGCCTAGCGGGAGGCCCAAACTAGCCAAAAACATTCAGTACTTC. The rearrangement links TRBV20-1 to TRBJ2-4; 11 bases map to TRBD2. The germline CDR1 and CDR2 sequences are DFQATT and SNEGSKA (reference sequence). This CDR3 spans 19 amino acids. Trimming took 3 bases from V and 0 from J; bases not matched to a gene: 13.

The DNA of the CDR3 is TGCAGCGTTGAGGATTCGTCTAGCGGGACCTACAATGAGCAGTTCTTC. This translates into CSVEDSSSGTYNEQFF. This chain connects TRBV29-1 to TRBJ2-1; 9 positions match TRBD2. J gave up 2 bases and V 3 bases, and 8 bases lay outside the gene matches. CDR1 and CDR2 (germline): SQVTM, ANQGSEA. This CDR3 contains 16 residues.

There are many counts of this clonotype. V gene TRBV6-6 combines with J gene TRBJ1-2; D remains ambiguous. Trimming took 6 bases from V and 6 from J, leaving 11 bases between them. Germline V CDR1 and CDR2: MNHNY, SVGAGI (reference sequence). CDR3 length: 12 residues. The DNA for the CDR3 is TGTGCCAGCAGAAAGATGACCCATGGCTACACCTTC. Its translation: CASRKMTHGYTF.

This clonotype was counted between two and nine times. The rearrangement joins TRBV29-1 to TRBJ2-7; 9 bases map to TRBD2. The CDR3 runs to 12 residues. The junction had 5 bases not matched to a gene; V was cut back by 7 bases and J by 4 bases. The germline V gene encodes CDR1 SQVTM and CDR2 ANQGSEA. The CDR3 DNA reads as TGCAGCGCCCTGACTAGCGGATACGAGCAGTACTTC. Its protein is CSALTSGYEQYF.

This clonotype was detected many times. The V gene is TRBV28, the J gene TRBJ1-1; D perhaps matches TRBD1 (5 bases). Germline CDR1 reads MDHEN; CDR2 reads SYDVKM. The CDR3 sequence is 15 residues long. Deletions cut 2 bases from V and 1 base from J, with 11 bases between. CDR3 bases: TGTGCCAGCAGTTTAACAGGTACGGAGAACACTGAAGCTTTCTTT. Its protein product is CASSLTGTENTEAFF.

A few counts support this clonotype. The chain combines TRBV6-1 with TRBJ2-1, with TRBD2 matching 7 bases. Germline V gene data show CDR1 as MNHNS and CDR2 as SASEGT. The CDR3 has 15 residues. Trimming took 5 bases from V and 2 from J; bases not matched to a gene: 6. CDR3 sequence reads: CASSQRGFAYNEQFF. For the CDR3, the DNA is TGTGCCAGCAGTCAGCGGGGTTTCGCCTACAATGAGCAGTTCTTC.

The CDR3 is CASSLTGSPTVEKLFF. The CDR3 DNA is TGCGCCAGCAGCTTGACGGGTAGCCCGACGGTTGAAAAACTGTTTTTT. J is TRBJ1-4 and V is TRBV5-1; D gene uncertain. This CDR3 is built from 16 residues. The V gene lost 1 base and the J gene lost 7 bases, with 17 bases spanning the gap. The germline CDR1 and CDR2 sequences are SGHRS and YFSETQ. Drawing the rest from reference TRBV5-1 and TRBJ1-4, the complete variable domain is KAGVTQTPRYLIKTRGQQVTLSCSPISGHRSVSWYQQTPGQGLQFLFEYFSETQRNKGNFPGRFSGRQFSNSRSEMNVSTLELGDSALYLCASSLTGSPTVEKLFFGSGTQLSVL.